These 27 T cell receptor beta chains originate from one sample sequenced in a study of blood T cell repertoires in COVID-19. Assay used: immunoSEQ multiplex PCR; TCRdb lists only in-frame clones, some missing. The sample includes 95,000 to 150,000 clones, 78% of them seen just once. The specimen was peripheral blood. Source of these receptors: an older man with acute or convalescent COVID-19.

The rearrangement links TRBV27 to TRBJ2-3, with TRBD1 matching 8 bases. Germline lookup yields CDR1 MNHEY and CDR2 SMNVEV (reference sequence). The J segment lost 6 bases and the V segment lost 6 bases, leaving 11 bases of the junction unmatched. The CDR3 length is 15 residues. The CDR3 here is CASSLGQARGDTQYF. DNA of the CDR3: TGTGCCAGCAGCCTGGGACAGGCCCGAGGGGATACGCAGTATTTT.

The CDR3 is CASSWTVNTEAFF. DNA of the CDR3: TGTGCCAGCAGCTGGACAGTGAACACTGAAGCTTTCTTT. The chain has TRBV5-6 and TRBJ1-1; the D gene is possibly TRBD1 (6 bases). This CDR3 comprises 13 residues. V lost 3 bases to trimming and J lost 0 bases, with 6 bases between them. Germline assignment: CDR1 SGHDT and CDR2 YYEEEE.

The chain is built from TRBV15 and TRBJ1-4; 10 nucleotides match TRBD1. The CDR3 is made up of 15 amino acids. CDR1 LNHNV and CDR2 YYDKDF come from the germline V gene (reference sequence). The J segment lost 7 bases and the V segment lost 3 bases, leaving 5 bases of the junction unmatched. CDR3 nucleotide sequence: TGTGCCACCAGCAGGGGGACAGGGGAGTCTGAAAAACTGTTTTTT. Amino acid sequence: CATSRGTGESEKLFF.

This chain's CDR3 is CASTRGQGADSPLHF. For the CDR3, the DNA is TGTGCCAGCACCCGGGGGCAGGGGGCTGATTCACCCCTCCACTTT. The rearrangement joins TRBV7-9 to TRBJ1-6; 8 bases are a match to TRBD1. V lost 7 bases, J lost 8 bases, and 10 bases stayed unmatched. The CDR3 loop spans 15 amino acids. Germline assignment: CDR1 SEHNR and CDR2 FQNEAQ (reference sequence).

The chain has TRBV12-3 or TRBV12-4 and TRBJ2-1, with D tentatively TRBD1 (6 bases). The CDR3 covers 13 residues. Trimming took 6 bases from V and 7 from J, leaving 13 bases between them. The CDR3 here is CASRRSGQNEQFF. In DNA, the CDR3 is TGTGCCAGCAGACGTTCCGGACAGAATGAGCAGTTCTTC.

This clone was found a few times. J is TRBJ1-2 and V is TRBV7-9; the D gene is possibly TRBD1 (6 bases). V lost 5 bases and J 1 base, leaving 20 bases between the germline ends. The CDR3 spans 17 residues. The germline gives CDR1 SEHNR, CDR2 FQNEAQ (reference sequence). The CDR3 DNA reads as TGTGCCAGCAGCCCAAGGGGGACACCCCCTTTTAACTATGGCTACACCTTC. Translation gives CASSPRGTPPFNYGYTF.

This rearrangement joins TRBV19 to TRBJ1-5; D may be TRBD1 (5 bases). Germline values: CDR1 LNHDA, CDR2 SQIVND (reference sequence). The V and J ends lost 9 bases and 0 bases respectively, with 12 bases between them. The CDR3 sequence is 14 residues long. The chain's CDR3 is CASQEGPSNQPQHF. The CDR3 nucleotides read TGTGCCAGCCAGGAGGGGCCTAGCAATCAGCCCCAGCATTTT. The full variable domain, with the rest looked up from reference TRBV19 and TRBJ1-5, is DGGITQSPKYLFRKEGQNVTLSCEQNLNHDAMYWYRQDPGQGLRLIYYSQIVNDFQKGDIAEGYSVSREKKESFPLTVTSAQKNPTAFYLCASQEGPSNQPQHFGDGTRLSIL.

The chain recombines TRBV11-2 with TRBJ2-7; D gene ambiguous. The V gene's germline CDR1 is SGHAT and CDR2 FQNNGV. This CDR3 is 13 amino acids long. V was pared by 1 base and J by 0 bases, with 4 bases between. CDR3 amino acids: CASSLVSSYEQYF. For the CDR3, the DNA is TGTGCCAGCAGCTTAGTCAGCTCCTACGAGCAGTACTTC.

This clone appeared a single time. V usage is TRBV7-3 and J usage is TRBJ2-7; 10 bases fit TRBD2. Trimming removed 3 bases from V and 4 bases from J; junction bases left unmatched: 3. The germline V gene encodes CDR1 SGHTA and CDR2 FQGTGA. This CDR3 is 14 amino acids long. CDR3 nucleotides: TGTGCCAGCAGCTTTAGCGGGGGGAAATACGAGCAGTACTTC. Amino acids: CASSFSGGKYEQYF.

The chain couples TRBV5-4 to TRBJ1-5; D remains ambiguous. The V and J ends lost 1 base and 7 bases respectively, with 9 bases between them. Per germline, CDR1 SGHNT and CDR2 YYREEE (reference sequence). The CDR3 is made up of 13 amino acids. CDR3 loop: CASSLTPRQPQHF. The CDR3 DNA sequence: TGTGCCAGCAGCTTGACGCCGAGACAGCCCCAGCATTTT.

The chain has TRBV4-2 and TRBJ2-7; a possible D gene is TRBD2 (6 bases). Trimming shortened V by 2 bases and J by 6 bases, and 14 bases separated the two germline ends. The CDR3 sequence is 14 residues long. CDR1 and CDR2 (germline): LGHNA, YNFKEQ. DNA of the CDR3: TGTGCCAGCAGCCAAAGGAGGGGTTCGGTCGAGCAGTACTTC. This sequence encodes CASSQRRGSVEQYF.

The rearrangement uses TRBV28 and TRBJ1-4, with D possibly being TRBD1 (6 bases). The CDR3 is made up of 15 amino acids. The germline V gene has CDR1 MDHEN and CDR2 SYDVKM. Between the trimmed V and J ends, which lost 5 bases and 7 bases, there was a span of 17 bases. The CDR3 coding sequence is TGTGCCAGCAGTAACGGGAGGGGGGATTTTGAAAAACTGTTTTTT. Protein sequence: CASSNGRGDFEKLFF.

This clone was counted once. The J gene is TRBJ2-3, the V gene TRBV9, with 7 positions matching TRBD2. V lost 4 bases to trimming and J lost 3 bases; unmatched junction nucleotides: 8. This CDR3 is built from 15 residues. Looked up from germline, CDR1 is SGDLS and CDR2 is YYNGEE. CDR3 residues: CASSPRGVVTDTQYF. The CDR3 region has the DNA TGTGCCAGCAGCCCCCGGGGGGTTGTTACAGATACGCAGTATTTT. Supplemented by reference TRBV9 and TRBJ2-3, the full variable domain reads DSGVTQTPKHLITATGQRVTLRCSPRSGDLSVYWYQQSLDQGLQFLIQYYNGEERAKGNILERFSAQQFPDLHSELNLSSLELGDSALYFCASSPRGVVTDTQYFGPGTRLTVL.

The gene calls are TRBV11-2 and TRBJ2-3, with TRBD1 as a possible D gene (6 bases). The V and J ends lost 4 bases and 6 bases respectively, with 17 bases between them. Germline V gene sequence: CDR1 SGHAT, CDR2 FQNNGV. CDR3 length equals 15 residues. This CDR3 is CASSSSPSGADTQYF. The CDR3 DNA reads as TGTGCCAGCAGCTCATCCCCCTCAGGGGCCGATACGCAGTATTTT.

The CDR3 here is CASSLAGTVNQPQHF. CDR3 bases: TGTGCCAGCAGCTTAGCCGGGACAGTAAATCAGCCCCAGCATTTT. The chain couples TRBV7-8 to TRBJ1-5; the match to TRBD1 covers 7 bases. Trimming took 0 bases from V and 4 from J; bases not matched to a gene: 3. Germline-derived CDR1 and CDR2 are SGHVS and FQNEAQ. The CDR3 consists of 15 residues.

This chain links TRBV5-6 with TRBJ2-5; 9 bases map to TRBD1. The CDR3 is made up of 16 amino acids. Germline loops: CDR1 SGHDT, CDR2 YYEEEE. V lost 6 bases, J lost 5 bases, and 14 bases stayed unmatched. The CDR3 DNA is TGTGCCAGCAACTCGTATCGGGACAGGGATAGGGAGACCCAGTACTTC. Translating it yields CASNSYRDRDRETQYF.

This chain links TRBV6-2 or TRBV6-3 with TRBJ1-2; D not certain. The CDR3 has 14 residues. The germline V gene encodes CDR1 MNHEY and CDR2 SVGEGT. V lost 2 bases and J lost 10, with 17 bases in between. Here the CDR3 DNA reads TGTGCCAGCAGTTACGCGGCATCTCAAGTTTCCTACACCTTC. It yields the protein CASSYAASQVSYTF.

This clone was picked up a small number of times. The genes are TRBV7-9 and TRBJ1-2; possibly TRBD1 for D (5 bases). The germline V gene encodes CDR1 SEHNR and CDR2 FQNEAQ (reference sequence). CDR3 length: 14 residues. V lost 5 bases and J lost 4, with 14 bases in between. The CDR3 protein is CASSRGAVGYGYTF. Here the CDR3 DNA reads TGTGCCAGCAGCCGCGGGGCTGTGGGCTATGGCTACACCTTC.

The rearrangement uses TRBV5-1 and TRBJ2-2; D not resolved. Germline V gene data show CDR1 as SGHRS and CDR2 as YFSETQ. The V end was cut by 4 bases, the J end by 5 bases, with 18 bases between. The CDR3 is 16 residues long. The DNA for the CDR3 is TGCGCCAGCAGCCCAATTCAGAGCTCCGGGACCGGGGAGCTGTTTTTT. Amino acid sequence: CASSPIQSSGTGELFF.

This rearrangement joins TRBV4-2 to TRBJ1-2; TRBD1 might be the D (6 bases). There are 15 residues in the CDR3. Trimming left V 4 bases short and J 2 bases short, with 14 bases between. From germline, CDR1 is LGHNA and CDR2 YNFKEQ. CDR3 DNA sequence: TGTGCCAGCAGCCGGGCAGGGGAAGGAAACTATGGCTACACCTTC. This encodes CASSRAGEGNYGYTF.

This clone has ten or more counts. The chain couples TRBV20-1 to TRBJ2-7, with 9 bases lining up with TRBD1. V lost 3 bases, J lost 3 bases, and 18 bases stayed unmatched. Germline loops: CDR1 DFQATT, CDR2 SNEGSKA (reference sequence). The CDR3 runs 18 residues. CDR3 sequence: CSASGPGTGNARVYEQYF. The CDR3 DNA sequence: TGCAGTGCTAGTGGCCCCGGGACAGGGAACGCTCGGGTCTACGAGCAGTACTTC.

This chain links TRBV5-1 with TRBJ2-7; 11 positions agree with TRBD2. The germline gives CDR1 SGHRS, CDR2 YFSETQ. The CDR3 is 15 amino acids. J was trimmed by 5 bases and V by 4 bases; bases with no gene match: 8. The CDR3, as DNA: TGCGCCAGCAGCAATCTAGCGGGGGGTCCCGACGAGCAGTACTTC. It encodes CASSNLAGGPDEQYF.

This clone was counted at least ten times. This sequence joins TRBV19 and TRBJ1-1; perhaps TRBD1 as D (5 bases). Trimming removed 5 bases at V and 1 base at J, with 20 bases between. From germline, CDR1 is LNHDA and CDR2 SQIVND (reference sequence). The length of the CDR3 is 17 residues. CDR3 amino acids: CASSLRFGGEWNTEAFF. Written as DNA, the CDR3 is TGTGCCAGTAGTTTACGCTTTGGGGGGGAATGGAACACTGAAGCTTTCTTT.

This clone occurred a few times. The V gene is TRBV2, the J gene TRBJ1-4; TRBD1 aligns across 7 bases. J was trimmed by 5 bases and V by 10 bases; bases with no gene match: 7. CDR3 length equals 13 residues. Per germline, CDR1 SNHLY and CDR2 FYNNEI. The CDR3 nucleotides read TGTGCCACCGCCGGGACAGAGAATGAAAAACTGTTTTTT. Translating it yields CATAGTENEKLFF.

The CDR3: CASSQDRGRNQPQHF. CDR3 nucleotide sequence: TGTGCCAGCAGCCAAGACCGGGGTCGCAATCAGCCCCAGCATTTT. The rearrangement links TRBV3-1 (or the pseudogene TRBV3-2) to TRBJ1-5; D gene ambiguous. Trimming shortened V by 0 bases and J by 2 bases, and 8 bases separated the two germline ends. Germline V gives CDR1 LGHDT, CDR2 YNNKEL (reference sequence). The CDR3 consists of 15 residues.

V usage is TRBV7-2 and J usage is TRBJ1-1; perhaps TRBD1 as D (5 bases). The CDR3 sequence is 16 residues long. Germline V gene data show CDR1 as SGHTA and CDR2 as FQGNSA. V shed 5 bases and J shed 0 bases, with 16 bases lying between them. The CDR3 loop is CASSPALGPLNTEAFF. CDR3 nucleotides: TGTGCCAGCAGCCCGGCCCTGGGGCCGCTGAACACTGAAGCTTTCTTT.

The rearrangement uses TRBV4-3 and TRBJ2-3; D is possibly TRBD1 (6 bases). V lost 0 bases and J 2 bases, leaving 9 bases between the germline ends. CDR1 and CDR2 (germline): LGHNA, YSLEER. This CDR3 is 15 amino acids long. The CDR3 reads CASSQEGQYTDTQYF. For the CDR3, the DNA is TGCGCCAGCAGCCAAGAGGGACAATACACAGATACGCAGTATTTT.